The source of this T cell receptor (beta chain) is a study of CD8 T cells in Susac syndrome. Sequencing of TCR beta was performed on blood CD8+ and CD4+ T cells. Negative isolation yielded CD8+ and CD4+ T cells; FACS enriched TEMRA cells. Per the germline V gene, CDR1 is SGHRS and CDR2 is YFSETQ. With V trimmed by 4 bases and J by 3 bases, 11 bases remained unmatched. This CDR3 spans 16 amino acids. The RNA, roughly 0.45 to 1 ug, was put through reverse transcription using random hexamers. Amplification of the TCR beta CDR3 was carried out by immunoSEQ multiplex PCR, which spanned a total of 54 Vbeta and 13 Jbeta segments. TCRdb analysed the immunoSEQ multiplex PCR reads with MiXCR anew, one entry per CDR3 protein. The table shows about 200,000 distinct CDR3 sequences, with roughly 94% occurring only once.

The receptor comes from a human donor with multiple sclerosis. Input material: CD4+ T cells from PBMCs. The rearrangement links TRBV5-1 to TRBJ2-3, with 7 bases identical to TRBD1. In DNA, the CDR3 is TGCGCCAGCAGCCCCACGGTCCGGACAGGTACAGATACGCAGTATTTT. It encodes CASSPTVRTGTDTQYF.